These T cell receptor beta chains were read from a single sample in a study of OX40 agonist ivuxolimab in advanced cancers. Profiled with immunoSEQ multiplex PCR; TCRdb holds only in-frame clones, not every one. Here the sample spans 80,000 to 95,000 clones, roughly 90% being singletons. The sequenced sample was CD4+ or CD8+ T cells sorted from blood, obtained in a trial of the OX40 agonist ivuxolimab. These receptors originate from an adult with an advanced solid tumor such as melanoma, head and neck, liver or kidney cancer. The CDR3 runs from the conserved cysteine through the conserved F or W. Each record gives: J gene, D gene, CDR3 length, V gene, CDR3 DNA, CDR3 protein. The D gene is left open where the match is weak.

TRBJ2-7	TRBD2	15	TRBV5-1	TGCGCCAGCAGCGTAGGACTAGGCAAAGGATTCGAGCAGTACTTC	CASSVGLGKGFEQYF
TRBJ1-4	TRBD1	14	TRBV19	TGTGCCAGTAAGGCCGACAGGGCGGGTGAAAAACTGTTTTTT	CASKADRAGEKLFF
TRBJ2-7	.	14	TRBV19	TGTGCCAGTAGTCGACAGAGGGATATTCCCGAGCAGTACTTC	CASSRQRDIPEQYF
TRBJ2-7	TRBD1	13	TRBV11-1	TGTGCCAGCAGCTTAGGGGACAGTTACGAGCAGTACTTC	CASSLGDSYEQYF
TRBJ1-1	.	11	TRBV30	TGTGCCTGGAGACAGAACACTGAAGCTTTCTTT	CAWRQNTEAFF
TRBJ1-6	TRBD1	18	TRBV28	TGTGCCAGCAGTTCCCCGGGACAGGGGGCTATCGGTAATTCACCCCTCCACTTT	CASSSPGQGAIGNSPLHF
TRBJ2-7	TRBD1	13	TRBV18	TGTGCCAGCTCACCACCCGGGCAGGGGGTGCAGTACTTC	CASSPPGQGVQYF
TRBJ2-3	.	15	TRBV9	TGTGCCAGCAGCCCAGGGGAGGGCTTCACAGATACGCAGTATTTT	CASSPGEGFTDTQYF
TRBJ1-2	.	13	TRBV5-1	TGCGCCAGCAGCGTCGACAGCAACTATGGCTACACCTTC	CASSVDSNYGYTF
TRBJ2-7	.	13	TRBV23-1	TGCGCCAGCACCGCCGGGCCAGCTTACGAGCAGTACTTC	CASTAGPAYEQYF
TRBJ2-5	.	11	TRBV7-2	TGTGCCAGCAGCCGTCAAGAGACCCAGTACTTC	CASSRQETQYF
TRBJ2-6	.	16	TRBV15	TGTGCCACCAGCAGAGATCAAGGGGCCGGGGCCAACGTCCTGACTTTC	CATSRDQGAGANVLTF
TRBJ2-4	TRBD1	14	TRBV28	TGTGCCAGCAGTTCCCCGACAGGGTCGGGGTTTCAGTACTTC	CASSSPTGSGFQYF
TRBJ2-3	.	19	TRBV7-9	TGTGCCAGCACCCACTCTAAATGGGACATACGAGGGGGCACAGATACGCAGTATTTT	CASTHSKWDIRGGTDTQYF